This is a list of T cell receptor beta chains from one sample in a study of OX40 agonist ivuxolimab in advanced cancers. The assay was immunoSEQ multiplex PCR, and TCRdb's table has in-frame clones only and misses some. The sample has 35,000 to 55,000 clones; nearly 90% are singletons. The specimen was CD4+ or CD8+ T cells sorted from blood, collected in a trial of the OX40 agonist ivuxolimab. The origin of the receptors is an adult with an advanced solid tumor such as melanoma, head and neck, liver or kidney cancer. Both conserved end residues are part of each CDR3. A D gene is named only where the DNA matches it firmly. Clone size is not always given. Where it is, it says once, few, many or a class for expanded clones.

- TRBJ2-1 - TRBV10-3 TGTGCCATATCTCCTGGCGGGACCTACAATGAGCAGTTCTTC CAISPGGTYNEQFF
- TRBJ2-3 - TRBV6-5 TGTGCCAGCAGTTTCACCGGGACCCGCACAGATACGCAGTATTTT CASSFTGTRTDTQYF
TRBD2 TRBJ2-1 few TRBV18 TGTGCCAGCTCAAAAGCGGGGGAAGGCTCCTACAATGAGCAGTTCTTC CASSKAGEGSYNEQFF
- TRBJ2-7 - TRBV21-1 TGTGCCAGCAGCCGGCAGGGTTTAGGCTACGAGCAGTACTTC CASSRQGLGYEQYF
- TRBJ1-4 - TRBV5-3 TGTGCCAGAAGCCGAGTCGCAACTAATGAAAAACTGTTTTTT CARSRVATNEKLFF
TRBD1 TRBJ1-3 - TRBV2 TGTGCCAGCAGTGAGACAGGGGGCCCTGGAAACACCATATATTTT CASSETGGPGNTIYF
TRBD1 TRBJ1-5 - TRBV27 TGTGCCAGCAGTCTCCACCGGACAGGGCCCGGGTGGGATCAGCCCCAGCATTTT CASSLHRTGPGWDQPQHF
TRBD2 TRBJ2-7 - TRBV28 TGTGCCAGCTCCCTTTCCGGGACTAGCGGGAGGCAGCAGTACTTC CASSLSGTSGRQQYF
- TRBJ2-7 - TRBV10-3 TGTGCCATCAAGGACTACAATTACGAGCAGTACTTC CAIKDYNYEQYF
TRBD1 TRBJ1-6 - TRBV7-9 TGTGCCAGCAGCCTAGGGGACAGGGGTAATTCACCCCTCCACTTT CASSLGDRGNSPLHF
TRBD1 TRBJ2-7 - TRBV4-2 TGTGCCAGCAGTCAACCACAGGGGAGAGACGAGCAGTACTTC CASSQPQGRDEQYF
TRBD1 TRBJ2-1 - TRBV5-1 TGCGCCAGCAGCTGGGGGACAGGCTTCTCCTACAATGAGCAGTTCTTC CASSWGTGFSYNEQFF
TRBD1 TRBJ1-2 - TRBV19 TGTGCCAGTAGTAACCCGGGACAGGGGAGTGGCTACACCTTC CASSNPGQGSGYTF
- TRBJ2-2 - TRBV20-1 TGCAGTGCTCGAAGAACCGGGGAGCTGTTTTTT CSARRTGELFF
- TRBJ2-7 - TRBV7-9 TGTGCCAGCAGCTTAGAGTCCGAGCAGTACTTC CASSLESEQYF
- TRBJ2-1 few TRBV7-9 TGTGCCAGCAGCTGGGGGGCCGACGGAGGGCAGTTCTTC CASSWGADGGQFF
- TRBJ2-2 - TRBV9 TGTGCCAGCAGCGTAGGTAGGACTACGAACACCGGGGAGCTGTTTTTT CASSVGRTTNTGELFF
TRBD1 TRBJ2-6 - TRBV28 TGTGCCAGCAGTTCTCGGACAGGGGGCGACCCTGGGGCCAACGTCCTGACTTTC CASSSRTGGDPGANVLTF
TRBD1 TRBJ2-6 - TRBV9 TGTGCCAGCAGCCCAGAACCGGGACAGGTTTTCTCTGGGGCCAACGTCCTGACTTTC CASSPEPGQVFSGANVLTF
- TRBJ2-7 - TRBV2 TGTGCCAGCAGTGTAAGGTACGAGCAGTACTTC CASSVRYEQYF
- TRBJ2-7 - TRBV28 TGTGCCAGCAGTTTAAGTGGGAGTAGCTCCTACGAGCAGTACTTC CASSLSGSSSYEQYF
- TRBJ1-2 - TRBV19 TGTGCCAGTAGCAATGGCGGGGCTCAGTATGGCTACACCTTC CASSNGGAQYGYTF
- TRBJ2-3 once TRBV7-6 TGTGCCAGCAGCCCTAGCAGGGGTTCAGATACGCAGTATTTT CASSPSRGSDTQYF
- TRBJ2-7 once TRBV18 TGTGCCAGCCGACCCGCTGGGACCTACGAGCAGTACTTC CASRPAGTYEQYF
TRBD2 TRBJ2-1 once TRBV7-2 TGTGCCAGCAGCTTAGCCGGGACTACAGACAATGAGCAGTTCTTC CASSLAGTTDNEQFF
TRBD1 TRBJ2-5 - TRBV30 TGTGCCTGGACCCCTGGGACAGGGCAAGAGACCCAGTACTTC CAWTPGTGQETQYF
TRBD2 TRBJ2-3 - TRBV7-8 TGTGCCAGCAGCCGCACCCCGGGGGGATACACAGATACGCAGTATTTT CASSRTPGGYTDTQYF
TRBD1 TRBJ2-3 - TRBV5-1 TGCGCCAGCAGATTACAGGGGGCCCCAGATACGCAGTATTTT CASRLQGAPDTQYF
- TRBJ1-4 - TRBV6-5 TGTGCCAGCAGTTGGACCATAGGAGGAAGTGAAAAACTGTTTTTT CASSWTIGGSEKLFF
- TRBJ1-2 - TRBV29-1 TGCAGCGTTGGTGGCTACACCTTC CSVGGYTF
- TRBJ1-2 once TRBV6-1 TGTGCCAGCAGAATGACAGGAAGGGGAGGCTACACCTTC CASRMTGRGGYTF
TRBD1 TRBJ2-7 - TRBV5-5 TGTGCCAGCAGCTTGGTTTGGGACAGGGCCTACGAGCAGTACTTC CASSLVWDRAYEQYF
- TRBJ1-5 - TRBV10-3 TGTGCCATCAGTGTTGACGGATATAGCAATCAGCCCCAGCATTTT CAISVDGYSNQPQHF